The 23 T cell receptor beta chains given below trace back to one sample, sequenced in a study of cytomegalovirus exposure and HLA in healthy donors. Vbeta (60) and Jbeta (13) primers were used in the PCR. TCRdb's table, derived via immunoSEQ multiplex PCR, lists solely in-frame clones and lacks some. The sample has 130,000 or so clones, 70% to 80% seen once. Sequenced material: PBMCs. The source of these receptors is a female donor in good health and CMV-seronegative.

CDR3 sequence reads: CASKREQGRPQHF. The CDR3 coding sequence is TGTGCCAGCAAGAGAGAACAGGGTCGGCCCCAGCATTTT. J is TRBJ1-5 and V is TRBV6-1; tentatively, D is TRBD1 (6 bases). Germline CDR1 reads MNHNS; CDR2 reads SASEGT. The germline V and J ends were trimmed by 7 bases and 9 bases, with 16 bases remaining between them. The CDR3 consists of 13 residues.

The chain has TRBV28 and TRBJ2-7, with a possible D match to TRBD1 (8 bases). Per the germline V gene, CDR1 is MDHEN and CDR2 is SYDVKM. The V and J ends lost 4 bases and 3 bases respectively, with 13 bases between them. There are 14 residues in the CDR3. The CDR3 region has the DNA TGTGCCAGCAGTTCACAGGGGGGGCTCTACGAGCAGTACTTC. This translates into CASSSQGGLYEQYF.

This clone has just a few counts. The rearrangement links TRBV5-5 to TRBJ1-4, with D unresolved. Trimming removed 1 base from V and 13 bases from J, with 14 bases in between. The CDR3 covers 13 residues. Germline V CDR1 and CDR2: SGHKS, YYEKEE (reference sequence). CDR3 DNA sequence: TGTGCCAGCAGCTTGCTAGGCGACCGGGGACTGTTTTTT. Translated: CASSLLGDRGLFF.

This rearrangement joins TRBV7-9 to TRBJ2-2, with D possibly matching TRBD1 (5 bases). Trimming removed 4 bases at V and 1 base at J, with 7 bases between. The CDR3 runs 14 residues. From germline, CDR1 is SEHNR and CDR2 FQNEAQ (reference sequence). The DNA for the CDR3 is TGTGCCAGCAGCTCACAGGAGAACACCGGGGAGCTGTTTTTT. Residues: CASSSQENTGELFF.

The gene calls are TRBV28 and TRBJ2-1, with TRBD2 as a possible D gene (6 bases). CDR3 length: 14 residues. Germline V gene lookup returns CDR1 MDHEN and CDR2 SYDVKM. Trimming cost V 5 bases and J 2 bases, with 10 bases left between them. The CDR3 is CASSQRVAYNEQFF. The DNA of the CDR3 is TGTGCCAGCAGTCAGCGGGTGGCCTACAATGAGCAGTTCTTC.

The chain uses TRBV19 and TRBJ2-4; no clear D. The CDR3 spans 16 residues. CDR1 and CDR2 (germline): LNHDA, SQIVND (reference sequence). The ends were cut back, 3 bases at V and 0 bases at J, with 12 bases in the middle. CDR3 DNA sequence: TGTGCCAGTAGTATTCCCCACCTACTAGCCAAAAACATTCAGTACTTC. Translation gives CASSIPHLLAKNIQYF.

The CDR3 DNA is TGTGCCAGCAGCCTCCAGGGGTTAGGGAATGTAGAGCCCCAGCATTTT. Translating it yields CASSLQGLGNVEPQHF. The chain couples TRBV7-8 to TRBJ1-5; tentative D call: TRBD1 (6 bases). V was cut by 5 bases and J by 8 bases, with 22 bases left in between. The CDR3 has 16 residues. Germline-derived CDR1 and CDR2 are SGHVS and FQNEAQ.

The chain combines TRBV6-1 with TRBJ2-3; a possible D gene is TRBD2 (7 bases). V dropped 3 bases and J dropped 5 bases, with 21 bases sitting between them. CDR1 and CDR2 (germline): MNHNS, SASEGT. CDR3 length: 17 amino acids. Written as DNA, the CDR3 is TGTGCCAGCAGTGATTTTTCTGGGGGGGGCTTAAGAGATACGCAGTATTTT. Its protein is CASSDFSGGGLRDTQYF.

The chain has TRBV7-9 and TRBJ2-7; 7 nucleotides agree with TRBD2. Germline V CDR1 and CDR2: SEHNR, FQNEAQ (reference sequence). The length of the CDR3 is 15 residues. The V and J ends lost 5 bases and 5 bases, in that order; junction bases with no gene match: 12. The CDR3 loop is CASSPVAGVKNEQYF. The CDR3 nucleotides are TGTGCCAGCAGCCCCGTGGCGGGAGTGAAGAACGAGCAGTACTTC.

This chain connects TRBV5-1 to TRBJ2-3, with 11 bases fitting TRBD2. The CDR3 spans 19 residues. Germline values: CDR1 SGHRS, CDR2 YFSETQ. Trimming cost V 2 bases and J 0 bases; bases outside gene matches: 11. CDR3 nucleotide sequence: TGCGCCAGCAGCTTTTCATTCCGTGGGACTAGCGGCAGCACAGATACGCAGTATTTT. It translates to CASSFSFRGTSGSTDTQYF.

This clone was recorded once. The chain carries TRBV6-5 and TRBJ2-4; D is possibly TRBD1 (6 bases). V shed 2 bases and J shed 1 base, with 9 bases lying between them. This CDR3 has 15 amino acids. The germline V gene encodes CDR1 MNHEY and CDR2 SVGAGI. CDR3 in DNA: TGTGCCAGCAGTTACGTGGGGGCTGCCAAAAACATTCAGTACTTC. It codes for CASSYVGAAKNIQYF.

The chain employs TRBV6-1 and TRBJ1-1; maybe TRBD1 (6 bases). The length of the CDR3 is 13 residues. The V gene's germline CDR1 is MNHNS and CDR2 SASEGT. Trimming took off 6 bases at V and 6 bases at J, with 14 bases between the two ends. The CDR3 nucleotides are TGTGCCAGCAGCGAACAGGGAAGGTCTGAAGCTTTCTTT. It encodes CASSEQGRSEAFF.

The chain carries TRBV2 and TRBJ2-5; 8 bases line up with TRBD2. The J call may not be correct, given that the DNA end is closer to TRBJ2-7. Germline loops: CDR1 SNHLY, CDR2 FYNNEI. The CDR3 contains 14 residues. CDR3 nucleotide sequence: TGTGCCAGCACGGGGGGGGCCGGCGTGAGCGAGCAGTACTTC. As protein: CASTGGAGVSEQYF.

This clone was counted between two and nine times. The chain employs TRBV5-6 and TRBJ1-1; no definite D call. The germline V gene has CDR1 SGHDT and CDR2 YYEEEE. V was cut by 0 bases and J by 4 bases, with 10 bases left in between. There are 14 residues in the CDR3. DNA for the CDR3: TGTGCCAGCAGCTTGGGGCAGTCGATCACTGAAGCTTTCTTT. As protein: CASSLGQSITEAFF.

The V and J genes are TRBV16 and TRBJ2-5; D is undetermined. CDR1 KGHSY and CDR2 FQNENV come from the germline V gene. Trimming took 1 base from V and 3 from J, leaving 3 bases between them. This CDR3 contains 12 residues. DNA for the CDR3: TGTGCCAGCAGCCAATTAAAAGAGACCCAGTACTTC. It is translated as CASSQLKETQYF.

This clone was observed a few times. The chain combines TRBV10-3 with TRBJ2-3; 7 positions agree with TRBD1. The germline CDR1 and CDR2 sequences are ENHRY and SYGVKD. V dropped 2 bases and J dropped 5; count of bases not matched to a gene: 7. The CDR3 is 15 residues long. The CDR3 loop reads CAISEATGAGDTQYF. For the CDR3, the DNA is TGTGCCATCAGTGAGGCTACAGGGGCCGGAGATACGCAGTATTTT.

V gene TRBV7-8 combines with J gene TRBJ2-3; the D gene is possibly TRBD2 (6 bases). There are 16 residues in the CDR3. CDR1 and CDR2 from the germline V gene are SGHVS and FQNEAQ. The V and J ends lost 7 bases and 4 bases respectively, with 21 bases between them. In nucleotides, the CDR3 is TGTGCCAGCATCCTAGGTGGTGGGGGGAGTGCAGATACGCAGTATTTT. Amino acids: CASILGGGGSADTQYF.

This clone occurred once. Here the CDR3 reads CASSGTGHGGYTF. The DNA of the CDR3 is TGTGCCAGCAGTGGCACAGGGCACGGTGGCTACACCTTC. The V gene is TRBV6-1, the J gene TRBJ1-2; tentative D call: TRBD1 (6 bases). Trimming pared 4 bases from V and 7 bases from J, leaving 13 bases between. Germline V gives CDR1 MNHNS, CDR2 SASEGT. CDR3 size: 13 residues.

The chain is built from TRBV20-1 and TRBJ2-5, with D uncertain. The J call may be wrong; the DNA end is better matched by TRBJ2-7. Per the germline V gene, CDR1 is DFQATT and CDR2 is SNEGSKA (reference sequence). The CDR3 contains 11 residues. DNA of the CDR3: TGCAGTGCTAGAGAAGCCTCCGAGCAGTACTTC. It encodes CSAREASEQYF.

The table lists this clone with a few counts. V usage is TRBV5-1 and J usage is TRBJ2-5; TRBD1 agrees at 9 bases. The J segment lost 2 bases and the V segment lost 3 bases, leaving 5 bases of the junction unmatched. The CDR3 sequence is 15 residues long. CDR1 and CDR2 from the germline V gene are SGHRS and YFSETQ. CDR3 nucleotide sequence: TGCGCCAGCAGCTCATCCGGGACAGGGCAAGAGACCCAGTACTTC. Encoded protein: CASSSSGTGQETQYF.

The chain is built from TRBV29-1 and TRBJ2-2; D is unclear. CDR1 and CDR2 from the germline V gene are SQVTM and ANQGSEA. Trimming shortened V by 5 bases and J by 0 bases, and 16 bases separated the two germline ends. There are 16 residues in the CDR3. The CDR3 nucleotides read TGCAGCGTTCGATTCAACAAGTTCGCGAACACCGGGGAGCTGTTTTTT. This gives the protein CSVRFNKFANTGELFF.

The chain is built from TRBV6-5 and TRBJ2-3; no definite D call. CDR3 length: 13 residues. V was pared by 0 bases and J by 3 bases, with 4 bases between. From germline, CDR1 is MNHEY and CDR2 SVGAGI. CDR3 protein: CASSYSETDTQYF. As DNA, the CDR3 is TGTGCCAGCAGTTACTCGGAGACAGATACGCAGTATTTT.

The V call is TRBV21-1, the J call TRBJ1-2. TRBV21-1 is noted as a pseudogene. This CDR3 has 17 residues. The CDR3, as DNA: TGTGCCAGCAAAAACGCGGATGAGGGTGCCCTAAACTATGGCTACACCTTC. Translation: CASKNADEGALNYGYTF.